The 29 T cell receptor beta chains below come from one sample, sequenced in a study of blood T cell repertoires in COVID-19. Repertoires were generated with immunoSEQ multiplex PCR, while TCRdb's copy carries only in-frame clones and drops some. The repertoire consists of around 70,000 clones, with over 75% occurring once and the leading ten covering over 4.5%. The sequenced sample consisted of peripheral blood. The source of these receptors is a human donor in a cohort sampled during active COVID-19.

This chain links TRBV7-2 with TRBJ2-7; TRBD2 agrees at 8 bases. The CDR3 spans 16 residues. V shed 1 base and J 5 bases; nucleotides not matched to a gene: 10. The V gene's germline CDR1 is SGHTA and CDR2 FQGNSA. This CDR3 is CASSLVVRAGAHEQYF. The CDR3 DNA reads TGTGCCAGCAGCTTAGTAGTCCGAGCGGGAGCCCACGAGCAGTACTTC.

The chain is built from TRBV10-2 and TRBJ1-5, with D possibly matching TRBD1 (6 bases). V was cut by 2 bases and J by 1 base, with 9 bases left in between. This CDR3 comprises 15 residues. Germline V gene lookup returns CDR1 WSHSY and CDR2 SAAADI. CDR3 region: CASSEGGRSNQPQHF. DNA of the CDR3: TGCGCCAGCAGTGAGGGGGGCCGGAGCAATCAGCCCCAGCATTTT.

The chain has TRBV5-4 and TRBJ2-7, with D perhaps TRBD2 (6 bases). Germline V CDR1 and CDR2: SGHNT, YYREEE (reference sequence). V lost 1 base, J lost 4 bases, and 15 bases lay in between. The CDR3 totals 15 residues. The CDR3 sequence: CASSLSGSGTYEQYF. CDR3 coding DNA: TGTGCCAGCAGCTTGTCGGGGTCAGGGACTTACGAGCAGTACTTC.

The rearrangement uses TRBV5-1 and TRBJ2-7, with 8 nucleotides matching TRBD2. This CDR3 contains 15 residues. V gave up 5 bases and J gave up 1 base; unmatched junction bases: 8. Germline values: CDR1 SGHRS, CDR2 YFSETQ. DNA of the CDR3: TGCGCCAGCAGGATGTCCGGGACTAGTTCCTACGAGCAGTACTTC. Its translation is CASRMSGTSSYEQYF.

The V and J genes are TRBV6-2 or TRBV6-3 and TRBJ1-5; a possible D gene is TRBD1 (5 bases). V was clipped by 5 bases and J by 0 bases, with 8 bases between them. The CDR3 runs to 14 residues. Per germline, CDR1 MNHEY and CDR2 SVGEGT. The CDR3: CASSTDSSNQPQHF. The CDR3 DNA reads as TGTGCCAGCAGTACCGACAGTAGCAATCAGCCCCAGCATTTT.

This chain uses TRBV6-5 with TRBJ2-7; no firm D call. Germline values: CDR1 MNHEY, CDR2 SVGAGI. The CDR3 length is 15 residues. Trimming cost V 6 bases and J 0 bases, with 15 bases left between them. The CDR3 here is CASSRLLAASYEQYF. CDR3 nucleotides: TGTGCCAGCAGCCGGTTGCTCGCGGCCTCCTACGAGCAGTACTTC.

In nucleotides, the CDR3 is TGCGCCAGCCAACCGGGACTAGCCACCTACGAGCAGTACTTC. Translating it yields CASQPGLATYEQYF. The genes are TRBV5-1 and TRBJ2-7, with 9 nucleotides matching TRBD2. From germline, CDR1 is SGHRS and CDR2 YFSETQ. With V trimmed by 7 bases and J by 2 bases, 7 bases remained unmatched. The CDR3 loop spans 14 amino acids.

The chain carries TRBV18 and TRBJ2-3; perhaps TRBD1 as D (6 bases). The germline V gene encodes CDR1 KGHSH and CDR2 LQKENI. The CDR3 loop spans 14 amino acids. Trimming cost V 1 base and J 4 bases, with 9 bases left between them. CDR3 in DNA: TGTGCCAGCTCACCACAGGGGGTGGCAGATACGCAGTATTTT. Encoded protein: CASSPQGVADTQYF.

In its sample, this clone was seen once. The rearrangement joins TRBV4-2 to TRBJ2-1, with TRBD1 identical over 8 bases. Germline CDR1 is LGHNA and CDR2 is YNFKEQ. The CDR3 extends over 13 amino acids. Losses at the gene ends were 4 bases for V and 5 bases for J; bases not matched to a gene: 1. The CDR3 reads CASSRTGNNEQFF. CDR3 sequence (DNA): TGTGCCAGCAGCCGGACAGGGAACAATGAGCAGTTCTTC.

V and J are TRBV19 and TRBJ2-3; 12 positions match TRBD2. The junction had 7 bases not matched to a gene; V was cut back by 6 bases and J by 0 bases. This CDR3 comprises 17 residues. Germline lookup yields CDR1 LNHDA and CDR2 SQIVND (reference sequence). The CDR3 protein is CASSQSGTSGSTDTQYF. DNA of the CDR3: TGTGCCAGTAGCCAATCCGGGACTAGCGGGAGCACAGATACGCAGTATTTT.

V is TRBV5-4 and J is TRBJ1-1; maybe TRBD1 (5 bases). CDR3 length: 15 residues. Deletions cut 1 base from V and 1 base from J, with 11 bases between. Germline CDR1 is SGHNT and CDR2 is YYREEE (reference sequence). CDR3 loop: CASSLPEDTNTEAFF. CDR3 coding DNA: TGTGCCAGCAGCTTGCCAGAGGACACGAACACTGAAGCTTTCTTT.

The chain recombines TRBV11-2 with TRBJ2-2; D is perhaps TRBD1 (6 bases). The CDR3 loop spans 16 amino acids. Germline lookup yields CDR1 SGHAT and CDR2 FQNNGV. Trimming left V 5 bases short and J 6 bases short, with 19 bases between. As DNA, the CDR3 is TGTGCCAGCAGCAGAGTCCAGGGGCGGTATTCCGGGGAGCTGTTTTTT. It specifies CASSRVQGRYSGELFF.

The chain joins TRBV6-5 to TRBJ1-6, with unresolved D. CDR1 is MNHEY, CDR2 SVGAGI, per germline. V lost 11 bases and J 4 bases, leaving 12 bases between the germline ends. There are 13 residues in the CDR3. The CDR3 reads CAGGLKYNSPLHF. In nucleotides, the CDR3 is TGTGCCGGCGGACTTAAATATAATTCACCCCTCCACTTT.

The chain joins TRBV24-1 to TRBJ1-5; D not resolved. Germline V lookup: CDR1 KGHDR, CDR2 SFDVKD. The CDR3 is 12 residues long. V shed 7 bases and J shed 9 bases, with 12 bases lying between them. CDR3 bases: TGTGCCACCAGCGTAGGAGTTCTGCCCCAGCATTTT. Protein: CATSVGVLPQHF.

This chain uses TRBV28 with TRBJ1-4; TRBD1 matches 9 bases. Germline CDR1 MDHEN, CDR2 SYDVKM. Trimming took 1 base from V and 8 from J; bases not matched to a gene: 5. This CDR3 spans 15 amino acids. The CDR3 sequence is CASSLFGTGLEKLFF. CDR3 DNA: TGTGCCAGCAGTTTATTCGGGACAGGGCTGGAAAAACTGTTTTTT.

This rearrangement joins TRBV5-1 to TRBJ1-1, with D perhaps TRBD1 (6 bases). The CDR3 is 15 amino acids. Per germline, CDR1 SGHRS and CDR2 YFSETQ. The V end was cut by 0 bases, the J end by 1 base, with 10 bases between. CDR3 sequence: CASSLDGRGNTEAFF. DNA of the CDR3: TGCGCCAGCAGCTTGGATGGCAGGGGGAACACTGAAGCTTTCTTT.

The genes are TRBV19 and TRBJ2-7; 7 nucleotides line up with TRBD1. This CDR3 comprises 14 residues. In germline, CDR1 is LNHDA, CDR2 SQIVND (reference sequence). V was clipped by 4 bases and J by 2 bases; unmatched bases: 5. This CDR3 is CASSSATGPYEQYF. The CDR3 DNA reads TGTGCCAGTAGTAGCGCGACAGGGCCCTACGAGCAGTACTTC. The full variable domain, rest sourced from reference TRBV19 and TRBJ2-7, is DGGITQSPKYLFRKEGQNVTLSCEQNLNHDAMYWYRQDPGQGLRLIYYSQIVNDFQKGDIAEGYSVSREKKESFPLTVTSAQKNPTAFYLCASSSATGPYEQYFGPGTRLTVT.

The rearrangement joins TRBV9 to TRBJ2-7, with 8 nucleotides matching TRBD1. The V gene's germline CDR1 is SGDLS and CDR2 YYNGEE. With V trimmed by 4 bases and J by 2 bases, 5 bases remained unmatched. CDR3 length: 14 residues. The CDR3 here is CASSPRTGPYEQYF. The CDR3 DNA follows: TGTGCCAGCAGCCCGCGGACAGGGCCCTACGAGCAGTACTTC.

V is TRBV7-2 and J is TRBJ2-3; TRBD1 matches at 10 bases. Trimming at V came to 5 bases and at J to 7 bases, leaving 9 bases not matched to a gene. The CDR3 sequence is 15 residues long. CDR1 and CDR2 from the germline V gene are SGHTA and FQGNSA. The CDR3 sequence: CASSPDRDRGNTQYF. The CDR3 region has the DNA TGTGCCAGCAGCCCCGACCGGGACAGGGGAAATACGCAGTATTTT.

The chain carries TRBV24-1 and TRBJ2-7; 8 nucleotides match TRBD1. Trimming removed 7 bases from V and 6 bases from J; junction bases left unmatched: 10. In germline, CDR1 is KGHDR, CDR2 SFDVKD. The CDR3 loop spans 14 amino acids. In DNA form, the CDR3 reads TGTGCCACCAGAGCGACAGGGGAGGATTTCGAGCAGTACTTC. This sequence encodes CATRATGEDFEQYF.

In its sample, this clone was seen once. The chain recombines TRBV5-5 with TRBJ1-3; D uncertain. V was pared by 1 base and J by 0 bases, with 5 bases between. CDR1 and CDR2 (germline): SGHKS, YYEKEE (reference sequence). The CDR3 is 14 residues long. The CDR3 sequence: CASSLPSSGNTIYF. CDR3 bases: TGTGCCAGCAGCTTGCCGAGCTCTGGAAACACCATATATTTT.

This rearrangement joins TRBV5-4 to TRBJ1-1; D may be TRBD1 (5 bases). There are 15 residues in the CDR3. Germline CDR1 and CDR2: SGHNT and YYREEE (reference sequence). Between the trimmed V and J ends, which lost 0 bases and 0 bases, there was a span of 9 bases. The CDR3 region is CASSLVVGVNTEAFF. The CDR3 DNA is TGTGCCAGCAGCTTGGTGGTAGGGGTGAACACTGAAGCTTTCTTT.

V is TRBV6-1 and J is TRBJ2-1, with 12 bases lining up with TRBD2. Trimming cost V 4 bases and J 5 bases; bases outside gene matches: 12. From germline, CDR1 is MNHNS and CDR2 SASEGT. The CDR3 covers 18 residues. The CDR3 reads CASSGLAGAPDLDNEQFF. CDR3 DNA sequence: TGTGCCAGCAGTGGACTAGCGGGAGCCCCTGACCTCGACAATGAGCAGTTCTTC.

The V call is TRBV18, the J call TRBJ1-2, with D possibly being TRBD1 (5 bases). Germline assignment: CDR1 KGHSH and CDR2 LQKENI. The CDR3 is 14 residues long. V gave up 4 bases and J gave up 8 bases, with 17 bases separating them. CDR3 coding DNA: TGTGCCAGCTCACTCGGGACTGCCCAAGAGGGCTACACCTTC. The encoded protein is CASSLGTAQEGYTF.

The gene calls are TRBV5-4 and TRBJ1-1; perhaps TRBD1 as D (6 bases). The CDR3 length is 14 residues. V shed 8 bases and J shed 2 bases, with 16 bases lying between them. CDR1 SGHNT and CDR2 YYREEE come from the germline V gene (reference sequence). In DNA, the CDR3 is TGTGCCAGTGCCGCAGGGGAAATAAACACTGAAGCTTTCTTT. Translated, it gives CASAAGEINTEAFF.

The chain is built from TRBV4-3 and TRBJ2-7; 9 bases match TRBD1. The CDR3 length is 16 residues. CDR1 is LGHNA and CDR2 is YSLEER in the germline V gene. J was trimmed by 2 bases and V by 1 base; bases with no gene match: 6. The CDR3: CASSQGDRVSPYEQYF. CDR3 in DNA: TGCGCCAGCAGCCAAGGGGACAGGGTAAGTCCCTACGAGCAGTACTTC.

The CDR3 protein is CASGERETQYF. CDR3 coding DNA: TGTGCCAGCGGGGAGCGGGAGACCCAGTACTTC. This sequence joins TRBV2 and TRBJ2-5, with D possibly being TRBD2 (5 bases). The CDR3 contains 11 residues. Trimming removed 8 bases at V and 5 bases at J, with 9 bases between. Germline V lookup: CDR1 SNHLY, CDR2 FYNNEI. Based on the CDR3 plus reference TRBV2 and TRBJ2-5, the full variable domain is EPEVTQTPSHQVTQMGQEVILRCVPISNHLYFYWYRQILGQKVEFLVSFYNNEISEKSEIFDDQFSVERPDGSNFTLKIRSTKLEDSAMYFCASGERETQYFGPGTRLLVL.

The rearrangement uses TRBV5-1 and TRBJ2-1, with D possibly matching TRBD2 (5 bases). CDR1 and CDR2 (germline): SGHRS, YFSETQ. V lost 0 bases to trimming and J lost 2 bases, with 9 bases between them. There are 15 residues in the CDR3. CDR3 nucleotide sequence: TGCGCCAGCAGCTTGGCCAGCGGAACCTACAATGAGCAGTTCTTC. Encoded protein: CASSLASGTYNEQFF.

This chain connects TRBV27 to TRBJ1-1, with 7 positions matching TRBD1. J gave up 6 bases and V 5 bases, and 12 bases lay outside the gene matches. Germline values: CDR1 MNHEY, CDR2 SMNVEV (reference sequence). This CDR3 region has 15 residues. The CDR3 loop is CASSGQPRGFSEAFF. The CDR3 coding sequence is TGTGCCAGCAGTGGACAACCCAGGGGGTTCTCTGAAGCTTTCTTT.